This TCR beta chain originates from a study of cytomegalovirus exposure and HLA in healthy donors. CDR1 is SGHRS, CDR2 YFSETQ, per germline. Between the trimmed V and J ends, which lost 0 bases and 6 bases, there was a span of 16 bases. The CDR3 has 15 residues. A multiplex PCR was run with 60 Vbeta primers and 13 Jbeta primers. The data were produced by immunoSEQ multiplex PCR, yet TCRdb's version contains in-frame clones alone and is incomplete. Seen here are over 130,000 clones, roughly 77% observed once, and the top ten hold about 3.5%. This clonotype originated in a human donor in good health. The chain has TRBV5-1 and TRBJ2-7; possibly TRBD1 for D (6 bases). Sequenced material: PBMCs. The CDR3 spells CASSLAAAGVSEQYF. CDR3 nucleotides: TGCGCCAGCAGCTTGGCCGCGGCAGGGGTCTCCGAGCAGTACTTC.